A single sample gave rise to the 15 T cell receptor beta chains below, sequenced in a study of cytomegalovirus exposure and HLA in healthy donors. Some clones are missing from TCRdb's copy, which holds only in-frame ones; the method was immunoSEQ multiplex PCR. The sample has some 250,000 clones; around 89% are singletons. Sequencing input: PBMCs. These receptors were collected from a woman aged 18-35 years in good health and CMV-seronegative.

V usage is TRBV19 and J usage is TRBJ1-2; 7 positions agree with TRBD1. Germline CDR1 is LNHDA and CDR2 is SQIVND (reference sequence). The V and J ends lost 7 bases and 4 bases, in that order; junction bases with no gene match: 6. There are 13 residues in the CDR3. The CDR3 spells CASIGGPSYGYTF. In nucleotides, the CDR3 is TGTGCCAGTATAGGGGGCCCCTCCTATGGCTACACCTTC.

The CDR3 sequence: CSGGGTYNEQFF. The CDR3 DNA sequence: TGCAGCGGAGGTGGCACCTACAATGAGCAGTTCTTC. The chain is built from TRBV29-1 and TRBJ2-1; D ambiguous. V dropped 7 bases and J dropped 2 bases, with 9 bases sitting between them. The CDR3 totals 12 residues. The germline gives CDR1 SQVTM, CDR2 ANQGSEA.

The rearrangement links TRBV11-2 to TRBJ2-5; a possible D gene is TRBD1 (6 bases). This CDR3 is 13 amino acids long. V gave up 5 bases and J gave up 6 bases, with 13 bases separating them. The germline gives CDR1 SGHAT, CDR2 FQNNGV. The CDR3, as DNA: TGTGCCAGCAGCGTTGAGGACAGTCAGACCCAGTACTTC. Translated: CASSVEDSQTQYF.

The J gene is TRBJ1-3, the V gene TRBV10-3; 8 bases match TRBD1. The germline V gene encodes CDR1 ENHRY and CDR2 SYGVKD. The length of the CDR3 is 17 residues. Trimming at V came to 2 bases and at J to 0 bases, leaving 6 bases not matched to a gene. CDR3 sequence (DNA): TGTGCCATCAGTGAGATAAGTACAGGGGGCTCTGGAAACACCATATATTTT. Protein sequence: CAISEISTGGSGNTIYF.

This clone occurred once. The V call is TRBV7-9, the J call TRBJ2-7, with TRBD1 as a possible D gene (5 bases). The length of the CDR3 is 13 residues. V gave up 4 bases and J gave up 6 bases, with 13 bases separating them. Germline V gene sequence: CDR1 SEHNR, CDR2 FQNEAQ (reference sequence). Here the CDR3 reads CASSSPGSGEQYV. The CDR3 DNA reads as TGTGCCAGCAGCTCACCAGGGTCCGGCGAGCAGTACGTC.

J is TRBJ1-2 and V is TRBV4-1; TRBD1 matches at 7 bases. Trimming cost V 0 bases and J 0 bases; bases outside gene matches: 4. Per the germline V gene, CDR1 is MGHRA and CDR2 is YSYEKL. The CDR3 runs to 16 residues. CDR3 bases: TGCGCCAGCAGCCAAGAATCCGGGACAGCTAACTATGGCTACACCTTC. This sequence encodes CASSQESGTANYGYTF.

The chain uses TRBV5-1 and TRBJ2-5; TRBD1 aligns across 8 bases. Germline CDR1 reads SGHRS; CDR2 reads YFSETQ. The CDR3 length is 14 residues. V trimming: 3 bases; J trimming: 3 bases; junction bases outside the gene matches: 4. The CDR3 DNA reads TGCGCCAGCAGCTCGATGACAGGGGAAGAGACCCAGTACTTC. Translating gives CASSSMTGEETQYF.

J is TRBJ2-3 and V is TRBV19; maybe TRBD1 (5 bases). V dropped 3 bases and J dropped 6 bases, with 22 bases sitting between them. The CDR3 extends over 17 amino acids. Germline V gene data show CDR1 as LNHDA and CDR2 as SQIVND (reference sequence). CDR3 sequence: CASSMGPDILAVDTQYF. The DNA of the CDR3 is TGTGCCAGTAGTATGGGTCCGGACATACTGGCGGTGGATACGCAGTATTTT.

The V gene is TRBV6-5, the J gene TRBJ2-3; D call uncertain. Trimming took 4 bases from V and 1 from J, leaving 12 bases between them. The CDR3 covers 15 residues. Germline V gives CDR1 MNHEY, CDR2 SVGAGI. The CDR3 sequence: CASSLRVARTDTQYF. The CDR3 bases are TGTGCCAGCAGTTTGCGAGTAGCCCGCACAGATACGCAGTATTTT.

V gene TRBV5-4 combines with J gene TRBJ2-3; D might be TRBD1 (5 bases). The V and J ends lost 0 bases and 4 bases respectively, with 12 bases between them. Germline loops: CDR1 SGHNT, CDR2 YYREEE (reference sequence). This CDR3 region has 15 residues. CDR3 amino acids: CASSLAKQGSDTQYF. As DNA, the CDR3 is TGTGCCAGCAGCTTGGCCAAGCAGGGATCAGATACGCAGTATTTT.

The CDR3 sequence: CASGPGGPTDTQYF. The DNA for the CDR3 is TGTGCCAGCGGTCCCGGGGGGCCTACAGATACGCAGTATTTT. The chain couples TRBV7-2 to TRBJ2-3, with D tentatively TRBD2 (7 bases). Trimming left V 8 bases short and J 3 bases short, with 15 bases between. Germline CDR1 is SGHTA and CDR2 is FQGNSA. The CDR3 is 14 amino acids.

This rearrangement joins TRBV5-6 to TRBJ2-3, with 8 nucleotides matching TRBD1. V was pared by 0 bases and J by 3 bases, with 3 bases of the junction left unmatched. Germline CDR1 SGHDT, CDR2 YYEEEE. CDR3 length equals 15 residues. The CDR3 bases are TGTGCCAGCAGCTTGGCAGGGACAGGAACAGATACGCAGTATTTT. Translating it yields CASSLAGTGTDTQYF.

The chain combines TRBV4-1 with TRBJ1-3; D remains ambiguous. V was clipped by 1 base and J by 0 bases, with 10 bases between them. CDR1 and CDR2 from the germline V gene are MGHRA and YSYEKL. The CDR3 has 16 residues. The CDR3 reads CASSQGLPLSGNTIYF. As DNA, the CDR3 is TGCGCCAGCAGCCAAGGGCTTCCTCTCTCTGGAAACACCATATATTTT.

The J gene is TRBJ2-2, the V gene TRBV4-3; no definite D call. The CDR3 contains 15 residues. The V end lost 0 bases, the J end lost 0 bases, and 5 bases lay between the germline ends. Germline V gene lookup returns CDR1 LGHNA and CDR2 YSLEER. The CDR3 DNA follows: TGCGCCAGCAGCCAAGAGGCGGCGAACACCGGGGAGCTGTTTTTT. Amino acids: CASSQEAANTGELFF.

The gene calls are TRBV29-1 and TRBJ2-1; the match to TRBD1 covers 7 bases. V was pared by 4 bases and J by 6 bases, with 6 bases of the junction left unmatched. CDR1 and CDR2 (germline): SQVTM, ANQGSEA. CDR3 length: 13 residues. The DNA for the CDR3 is TGCAGCGTTGCCGCGTCAGGGGGCAATGAGCAGTTCTTC. Its protein is CSVAASGGNEQFF.